This record concerns one TCR beta chain sequence. The target antigen is unknown. This record belongs to a study of cytomegalovirus exposure and HLA in healthy donors. Overall study results and limits: DRB1 showed the most TCR associations and HLA-C the fewest in a later analysis, as rates varied by HLA locus. Accounts indicate the classifier identified cytomegalovirus status with strong specificity and sensitivity.

The PCR was carried out with 60 Vbeta primers and 13 Jbeta primers. Profiling relied on immunoSEQ multiplex PCR, and the TCRdb table lists in-frame clones only, not all of them. The sample table sets out about 130,000 clones. CDR1 and CDR2 (germline): SGHRS, YFSETQ. The CDR3 spans 14 residues. The V and J ends lost 0 bases and 5 bases respectively, with 9 bases between them. The sample was PBMCs. The receptor was derived from a man aged 25-45 years in good health and CMV-seronegative. The genes are TRBV5-1 and TRBJ2-1; D call uncertain. In nucleotides, the CDR3 is TGCGCCAGCAGCTTGGGAGTCTTAGACAATGAGCAGTTCTTC. Protein sequence: CASSLGVLDNEQFF. The variable domain in full, completed from reference TRBV5-1 and TRBJ2-1, reads KAGVTQTPRYLIKTRGQQVTLSCSPISGHRSVSWYQQTPGQGLQFLFEYFSETQRNKGNFPGRFSGRQFSNSRSEMNVSTLELGDSALYLCASSLGVLDNEQFFGPGTRLTVL.